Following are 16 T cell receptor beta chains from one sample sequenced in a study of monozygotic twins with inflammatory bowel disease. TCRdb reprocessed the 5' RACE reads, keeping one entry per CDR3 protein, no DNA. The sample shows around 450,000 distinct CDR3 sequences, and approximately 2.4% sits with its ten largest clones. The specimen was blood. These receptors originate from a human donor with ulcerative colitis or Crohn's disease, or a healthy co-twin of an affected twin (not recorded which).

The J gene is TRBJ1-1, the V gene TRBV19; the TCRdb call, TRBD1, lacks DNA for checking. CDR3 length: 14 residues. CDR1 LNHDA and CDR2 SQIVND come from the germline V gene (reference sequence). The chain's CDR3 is CASSDSPMNTEAFF.

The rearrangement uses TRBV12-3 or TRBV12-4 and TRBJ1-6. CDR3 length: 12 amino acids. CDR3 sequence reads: CASSFSNSPLHF.

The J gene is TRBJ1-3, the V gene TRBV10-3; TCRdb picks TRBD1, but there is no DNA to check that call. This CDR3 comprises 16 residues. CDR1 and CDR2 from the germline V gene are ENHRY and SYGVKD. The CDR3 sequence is CAISGDDRVPGNTIYF.

The CDR3 is CASSLLGGRNEQFF. The rearrangement links TRBV7-2 to TRBJ2-1; TCRdb's D call of TRBD2 is untestable without DNA. This CDR3 spans 14 amino acids. CDR1 is SGHTA and CDR2 is FQGNSA in the germline V gene.

The CDR3 sequence is CASSSGGNGNTIYF. V is TRBV7-6 and J is TRBJ1-3; without DNA, the TCRdb call of TRBD1 cannot be checked. CDR1 and CDR2 from the germline V gene are SGHVS and FNYEAQ. This CDR3 has 14 residues.

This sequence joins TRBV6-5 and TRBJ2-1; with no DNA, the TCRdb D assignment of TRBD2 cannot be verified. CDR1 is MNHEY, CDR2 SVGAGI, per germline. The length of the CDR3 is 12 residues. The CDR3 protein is CASRQPSGGQFF.

The CDR3 is CASSLDGAYGYTF. The J gene is TRBJ1-2, the V gene TRBV5-1. Germline CDR1 and CDR2: SGHRS and YFSETQ. CDR3 length: 13 residues. Based on the CDR3 plus reference TRBV5-1 and TRBJ1-2, the full variable domain is KAGVTQTPRYLIKTRGQQVTLSCSPISGHRSVSWYQQTPGQGLQFLFEYFSETQRNKGNFPGRFSGRQFSNSRSEMNVSTLELGDSALYLCASSLDGAYGYTFGSGTRLTVV.

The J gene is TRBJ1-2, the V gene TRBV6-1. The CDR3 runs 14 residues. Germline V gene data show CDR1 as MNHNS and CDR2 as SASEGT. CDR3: CASRPTGLYYGYTF.

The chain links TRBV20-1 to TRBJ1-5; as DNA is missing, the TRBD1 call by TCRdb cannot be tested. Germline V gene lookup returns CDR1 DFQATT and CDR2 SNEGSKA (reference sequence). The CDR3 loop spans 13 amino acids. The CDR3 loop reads CSARRGPGQPQHF.

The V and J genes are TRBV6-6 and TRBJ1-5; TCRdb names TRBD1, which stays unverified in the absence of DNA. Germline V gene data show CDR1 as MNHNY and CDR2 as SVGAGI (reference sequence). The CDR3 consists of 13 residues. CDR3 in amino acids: CASRWDRYGPQHF.

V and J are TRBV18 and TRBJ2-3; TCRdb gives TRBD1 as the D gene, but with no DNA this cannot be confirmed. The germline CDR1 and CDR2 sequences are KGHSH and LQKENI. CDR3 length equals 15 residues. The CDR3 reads CASSPPRQGADTQYF.

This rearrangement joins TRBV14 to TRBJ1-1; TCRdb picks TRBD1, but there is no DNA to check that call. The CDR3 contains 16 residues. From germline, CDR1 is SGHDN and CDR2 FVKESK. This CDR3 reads CASSQGGRTLNTEAFF.

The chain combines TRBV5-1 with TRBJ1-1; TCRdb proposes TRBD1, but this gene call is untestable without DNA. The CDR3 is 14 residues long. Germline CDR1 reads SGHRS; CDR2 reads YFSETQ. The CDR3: CASSGGQGWTEAFF.

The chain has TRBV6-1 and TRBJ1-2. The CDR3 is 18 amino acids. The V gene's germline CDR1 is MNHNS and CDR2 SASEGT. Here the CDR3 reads CASNPHSPAPRANYGYTF.

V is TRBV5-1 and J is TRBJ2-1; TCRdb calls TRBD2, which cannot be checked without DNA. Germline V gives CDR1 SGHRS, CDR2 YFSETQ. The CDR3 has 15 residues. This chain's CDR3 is CASSSEGGSYNEQFF.

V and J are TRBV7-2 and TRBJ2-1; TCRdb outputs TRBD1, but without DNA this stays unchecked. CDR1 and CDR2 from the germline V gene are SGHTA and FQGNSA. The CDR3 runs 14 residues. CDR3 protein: CASSKAGRNNEQFF.